This TCR beta chain comes out of a study of blood T cell repertoires in COVID-19. Study details: The cDNA or gDNA used as material had been derived from T cells, B-cell-depleted T cells, or PBMCs.

CDR1 and CDR2 from the germline V gene are SGHTA and FQGNSA. This CDR3 region has 13 residues. The ends were cut back, 5 bases at V and 0 bases at J, with 5 bases in the middle. The repertoire was sequenced with immunoSEQ multiplex PCR; TCRdb's copy has only in-frame clones and lacks some. The profile shows around 100,000 clones, about 85% of them singletons. What was sequenced was peripheral blood. This clonotype was obtained from a man aged 50-59 years in a cohort sampled during active COVID-19. The chain is built from TRBV7-2 and TRBJ1-5, with D unclear. CDR3 bases: TGTGCCAGCAGCCGCTATAGCAATCAGCCCCAGCATTTT. It yields the protein CASSRYSNQPQHF. Using reference TRBV7-2 and TRBJ1-5 for the parts outside the CDR3, the full variable domain is GAGVSQSPSNKVTEKGKDVELRCDPISGHTALYWYRQSLGQGLEFLIYFQGNSAPDKSGLPSDRFSAERTGGSVSTLTIQRTQQEDSAVYLCASSRYSNQPQHFGDGTRLSIL.